Here is one TCR beta chain with its context. The protocol was immunoSEQ multiplex PCR, while the TCRdb copy is restricted to in-frame clones and leaves out a portion. The sample has fewer than 350,000 clones, 90% seen once. The source of the sample is a study of blood T cell repertoires in COVID-19. The clonotype was recovered from a woman younger than 45 with COVID-19, enrolled during active disease. Input material: peripheral blood.

The CDR3 DNA is TGTGCCAGCAGCCGACAGGTTCTGAACACTGAAGCTTTCTTT. Translating gives CASSRQVLNTEAFF. This chain links TRBV27 with TRBJ1-1; tentatively, D is TRBD1 (6 bases). CDR3 length: 14 residues. V dropped 6 bases and J dropped 0 bases, with 11 bases sitting between them. In germline, CDR1 is MNHEY, CDR2 SMNVEV (reference sequence).